This record covers a single T cell receptor (beta chain). Its specificity is not known. Germline values: CDR1 SGHAT, CDR2 FQNNGV. V dropped 2 bases and J dropped 4 bases, with 8 bases sitting between them. CDR3 size: 14 residues. The data were obtained in a study of cytomegalovirus exposure and HLA in healthy donors. Broader study findings: Later work found most CMV-associated TCR beta chains apparently HLA-restricted. For cytomegalovirus status, the classifier reportedly gave diagnoses with high specificity and sensitivity.

The PCR used 60 Vbeta and 13 Jbeta primers. Clones were sequenced by immunoSEQ multiplex PCR, and TCRdb holds only the in-frame ones, with some missing. The sample holds under 150,000 clones, 82% seen once. This sequence was found in a male donor in good health and CMV-seronegative. Specimen: PBMCs. This chain joins TRBV11-2 and TRBJ2-2; D is perhaps TRBD2 (5 bases). The CDR3 loop is CASSLRLTTGELFF. The CDR3, as DNA: TGTGCCAGCAGCTTAAGACTAACCACCGGGGAGCTGTTTTTT.